This record covers a single TCR beta chain. Its target is not known. These data are taken from a study of cytomegalovirus exposure and HLA in healthy donors. General study results and limits: TCR beta V segments were, for the most part, productive about 87% or about 30% of the time in an earlier analysis.

The PCR made use of 60 Vbeta and 13 Jbeta primers. Clones were sequenced by immunoSEQ multiplex PCR, and TCRdb holds only the in-frame ones, with some missing. Here the sample spans about 37,000 clones, 74% being singletons. Sequencing was done on a sample of PBMCs. The sequence was obtained from a man aged 30 to 39 in good health and CMV-seronegative.

This CDR3 is CASIPPGGNTEAFF. CDR3 in DNA: TGTGCCAGCATCCCCCCGGGGGGTAACACTGAAGCTTTCTTT. The chain is built from TRBV25-1 and TRBJ1-1; D may be TRBD1 (5 bases). The CDR3 consists of 14 residues. Germline loops: CDR1 MGHDK, CDR2 SYGVNS. V was shortened by 7 bases and J by 2 bases, with 14 bases between the two germline ends.